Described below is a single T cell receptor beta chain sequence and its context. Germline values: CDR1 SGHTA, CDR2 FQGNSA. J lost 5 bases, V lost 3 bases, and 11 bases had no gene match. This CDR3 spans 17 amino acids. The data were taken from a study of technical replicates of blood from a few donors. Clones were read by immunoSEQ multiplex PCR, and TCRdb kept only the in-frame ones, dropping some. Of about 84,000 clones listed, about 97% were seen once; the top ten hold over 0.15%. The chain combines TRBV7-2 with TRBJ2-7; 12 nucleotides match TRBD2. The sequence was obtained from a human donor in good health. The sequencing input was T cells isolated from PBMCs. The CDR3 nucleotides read TGTGCCAGCAGCTTGGTGCTAGCGGGAGGGCCGAAGGACGAGCAGTACTTC. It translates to CASSLVLAGGPKDEQYF.